The 2 T cell receptor beta chains listed next were all sequenced from one sample in a study of OX40 agonist ivuxolimab in advanced cancers. The table came from immunoSEQ multiplex PCR; TCRdb's copy has only in-frame clones and leaves some out. The sample yields some 65,000 clones, 87% seen once. Sequencing was performed on CD4+ or CD8+ T cells sorted from blood, taken in a trial of the OX40 agonist ivuxolimab. The receptors here all came from an adult with an advanced solid tumor such as melanoma, head and neck, liver or kidney cancer.

This chain uses TRBV4-3 with TRBJ1-1, with unresolved D. The CDR3 length is 13 residues. Germline CDR1 and CDR2: LGHNA and YSLEER. Trimming took 6 bases from V and 0 from J, leaving 8 bases between them. In DNA form, the CDR3 reads TGCGCCAGCAGTAACAGTGTGAACACTGAAGCTTTCTTT. Protein product: CASSNSVNTEAFF.

The chain links TRBV18 to TRBJ2-7, with 8 positions matching TRBD1. CDR1 KGHSH and CDR2 LQKENI come from the germline V gene. Germline trimming cut 3 bases from V and 1 base from J; bases unmatched to any gene: 8. The length of the CDR3 is 16 residues. The CDR3, as DNA: TGTGCCAGCTCACCGGGGATCCAGGGGGCATCCTACGAGCAGTACTTC. It encodes CASSPGIQGASYEQYF.